One sample yielded the 11 T cell receptor beta chains listed below, sequenced in a study of response to subunit inactivated influenza vaccine. TCRdb ran MiXCR on the RT-PCR reads and lists one entry per CDR3 protein. In the table there are roughly 500,000 distinct CDR3 sequences, 25% of which are singletons. The source material was CD4+ T cells sorted from PBMCs, sampled 4 to 6 days after vaccination. Receptors originate from a man aged 45 to 65 who received an inactivated influenza vaccine.

The CDR3, as DNA: TGTGCCATCAGTCCACCCAGATTCACGAACACCGGGGAGCTGTTTTTT. Encoded protein: CAISPPRFTNTGELFF. The chain links TRBV10-3 to TRBJ2-2; no definite D call. CDR1 ENHRY and CDR2 SYGVKD come from the germline V gene. Trimming removed 5 bases at V and 0 bases at J, with 13 bases between. This CDR3 region has 16 residues.

The chain is built from TRBV6-5 and TRBJ2-1; D perhaps matches TRBD1 (5 bases). The CDR3 totals 13 residues. With 4 bases removed from V and 9 bases from J, the gap between germline ends came to 13 bases. Per the germline V gene, CDR1 is MNHEY and CDR2 is SVGAGI. The CDR3, as DNA: TGTGCCAGCAGTTGGGCAGGGCACAGTGAGCAGTTCTTC. Residues: CASSWAGHSEQFF.

This chain joins TRBV4-1 and TRBJ2-5, with 11 bases fitting TRBD2. The CDR3 contains 17 residues. The J segment lost 1 base and the V segment lost 2 bases, leaving 6 bases of the junction unmatched. Per germline, CDR1 MGHRA and CDR2 YSYEKL. The chain's CDR3 is CASSQRLAGGSQETQYF. The CDR3 DNA follows: TGCGCCAGCAGCCAAAGGCTAGCGGGGGGAAGCCAAGAGACCCAGTACTTC.

The chain has TRBV7-2 and TRBJ2-7; D perhaps matches TRBD1 (7 bases). Germline V lookup: CDR1 SGHTA, CDR2 FQGNSA. Trimming shortened V by 1 base and J by 4 bases, and 11 bases separated the two germline ends. The CDR3 consists of 14 residues. CDR3 residues: CASSLEQGRYEQYF. CDR3 DNA sequence: TGTGCCAGCAGCTTAGAACAGGGGAGGTACGAGCAGTACTTC.

This clonotype was detected a few times. The chain recombines TRBV28 with TRBJ2-7, with 9 positions matching TRBD1. There are 13 residues in the CDR3. V shed 7 bases and J 4 bases; nucleotides not matched to a gene: 5. Germline-derived CDR1 and CDR2 are MDHEN and SYDVKM. The CDR3 nucleotides read TGTGCCAGCATGGGGACAGGGTATTACGAGCAGTACTTC. This codes for CASMGTGYYEQYF.

This chain joins TRBV20-1 and TRBJ1-5; tentative D call: TRBD1 (5 bases). The CDR3 totals 13 residues. Germline CDR1 is DFQATT and CDR2 is SNEGSKA (reference sequence). V shed 6 bases and J shed 3 bases, with 12 bases lying between them. The CDR3 nucleotides read TGCAGTGCAGCTACAGGAATCAATCAGCCCCAGCATTTT. It translates to CSAATGINQPQHF.

The gene calls are TRBV20-1 and TRBJ2-4, with D unresolved. The CDR3 has 16 residues. Trimming left V 0 bases short and J 0 bases short, with 12 bases between. Per the germline V gene, CDR1 is DFQATT and CDR2 is SNEGSKA (reference sequence). This CDR3 is CSARENLQLAKNIQYF. In nucleotides, the CDR3 is TGCAGTGCTAGAGAGAACCTCCAACTAGCCAAAAACATTCAGTACTTC.

V is TRBV7-8 and J is TRBJ2-7, with 9 bases identical to TRBD2. The CDR3 runs to 16 residues. Germline V CDR1 and CDR2: SGHVS, FQNEAQ. The V and J ends lost 4 bases and 2 bases, in that order; junction bases with no gene match: 9. The CDR3 reads CASSSVSSGATYEQYF. As DNA, the CDR3 is TGTGCCAGCAGCTCGGTCTCTAGCGGGGCCACCTACGAGCAGTACTTC.

The chain carries TRBV12-5 and TRBJ1-1; 9 positions match TRBD1. The V gene's germline CDR1 is LGHNT and CDR2 FRNRAP. The CDR3 contains 16 residues. J lost 3 bases, V lost 6 bases, and 11 bases had no gene match. CDR3 sequence: CASGQSTGGGHTEAFF. The DNA of the CDR3 is TGTGCTAGTGGCCAGTCGACAGGGGGAGGACACACTGAAGCTTTCTTT. The variable domain in full, with the rest retrieved from reference TRBV12-5 and TRBJ1-1, is DARVTQTPRHKVTEMGQEVTMRCQPILGHNTVFWYRQTMMQGLELLAYFRNRAPLDDSGMPKDRFSAEMPDATLATLKIQPSEPRDSAVYFCASGQSTGGGHTEAFFGQGTRLTVV.

This chain joins TRBV7-8 and TRBJ2-1, with a possible D match to TRBD2 (6 bases). The CDR3 is 15 amino acids. V was cut by 1 base and J by 6 bases, with 13 bases left in between. Per the germline V gene, CDR1 is SGHVS and CDR2 is FQNEAQ. For the CDR3, the DNA is TGTGCCAGCAGCTTAGGGAGGGAGTCGGCCAATGAGCAGTTCTTC. Translation: CASSLGRESANEQFF.

The rearrangement joins TRBV28 to TRBJ2-4, with D hard to call. Trimming stripped 6 bases from V and 0 bases from J, with 6 bases between. From germline, CDR1 is MDHEN and CDR2 SYDVKM. This CDR3 comprises 13 residues. This CDR3 reads CASSIIAKNIQYF. CDR3 DNA: TGTGCCAGCAGCATAATAGCCAAAAACATTCAGTACTTC.